This T cell receptor beta chain was documented in a study of T-cell memory formation after mild COVID-19. V shed 7 bases and J shed 4 bases, with 16 bases lying between them. The germline CDR1 and CDR2 sequences are MGHRA and YSYEKL. This CDR3 is 14 amino acids long. Amplification by 5'RACE using constant-segment primers produced TCR alpha and TCR beta cDNA libraries that carried sample barcodes and UMIs. From the 5' RACE reads, TCRdb called clonotypes with MiXCR, one entry per CDR3 protein. In the table there are 250,000 to 350,000 distinct CDR3 sequences, roughly a fifth of which are singletons. This clonotype has a handful of counts.

This rearrangement joins TRBV4-1 to TRBJ1-1, with D maybe TRBD1 (5 bases). The sequencing input was PBMCs or a T cell subset sorted from them (not recorded which). The sequence was collected from a man between 18 and 35 years old who had mild COVID-19 (a few samples of this study predate the infection). Cell type and time point are not known. The CDR3 loop is CASTRPGGLTEAFF. For the CDR3, the DNA is TGCGCCAGCACAAGACCCGGGGGACTCACTGAAGCTTTCTTT.